This T cell receptor (beta chain) came from a study of graft-versus-host responses after intestinal transplantation. Study as a whole: Every one of the recipients received anti-thymocyte globulin induction and afterwards took tacrolimus and steroids for 3 to 4 years.

Measured with immunoSEQ multiplex PCR; TCRdb has only the in-frame clones, and not every one. The sample has tens of thousands of clones, roughly 89% seen once. This CDR3 has 16 residues. About this clone itself: What it binds is not known.

This specimen consisted of unstimulated CD4+ T cells sorted from spleen or lymph node cells, obtained before intestinal transplant. The chain links TRBV21-1 to TRBJ1-4. TRBV21-1 is a known pseudogene. This TCR derives from a human donor who received an intestinal transplant. For the CDR3, the DNA is TGTGCCAGCAGCCCCGAGGGAGACAACGTTAATGAAAAACTGTTTTTT. Translating it yields CASSPEGDNVNEKLFF.